This TCR beta chain comes out of a study of OX40 agonist ivuxolimab in advanced cancers. Across the whole study: Under the entry rules, prior anti-PD-1, anti-PD-L1 or anti-CTLA-4 therapy was allowed, and 35% to 40% had some.

The data were produced by immunoSEQ multiplex PCR, yet TCRdb's version contains in-frame clones alone and is incomplete. This sample yields tens of thousands of clones, of which over 80% are seen a single time; more than 1.5% belongs to the top ten. Germline values: CDR1 SGDLS, CDR2 YYNGEE. Trimming cost V 0 bases and J 2 bases, with 5 bases left between them. The CDR3 runs to 13 residues. The chain combines TRBV9 with TRBJ1-1; D remains ambiguous. Sample: CD4+ or CD8+ T cells sorted from blood, taken in a trial of the OX40 agonist ivuxolimab. The origin of this receptor is an adult with an advanced solid tumor such as melanoma, head and neck, liver or kidney cancer. In DNA, the CDR3 is TGTGCCAGCAGCGTAGGAATAAACACTGAAGCTTTCTTT. Translation: CASSVGINTEAFF.